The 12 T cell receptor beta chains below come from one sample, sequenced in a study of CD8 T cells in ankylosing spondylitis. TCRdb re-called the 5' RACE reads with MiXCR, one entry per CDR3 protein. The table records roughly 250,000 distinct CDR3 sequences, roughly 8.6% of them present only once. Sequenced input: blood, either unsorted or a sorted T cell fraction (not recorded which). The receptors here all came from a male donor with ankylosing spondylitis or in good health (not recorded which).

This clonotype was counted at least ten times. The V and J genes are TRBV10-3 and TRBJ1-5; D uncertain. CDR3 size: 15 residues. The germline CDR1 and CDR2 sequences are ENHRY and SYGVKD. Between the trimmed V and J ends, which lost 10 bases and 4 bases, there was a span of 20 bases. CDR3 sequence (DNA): TGTGCCACCCAAACTCCGGACGGACCGAATCAGCCCCAGCATTTT. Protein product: CATQTPDGPNQPQHF.

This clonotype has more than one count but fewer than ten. This CDR3 is CASSPRWDSYNEQFF. In nucleotides, the CDR3 is TGTGCCAGCAGTCCTAGGTGGGACAGCTACAATGAGCAGTTCTTC. This chain links TRBV5-5 with TRBJ2-1, with 7 positions matching TRBD1. The CDR3 has 15 residues. Trimming took 5 bases from V and 3 from J; bases not matched to a gene: 8. CDR1 and CDR2 (germline): SGHKS, YYEKEE (reference sequence).

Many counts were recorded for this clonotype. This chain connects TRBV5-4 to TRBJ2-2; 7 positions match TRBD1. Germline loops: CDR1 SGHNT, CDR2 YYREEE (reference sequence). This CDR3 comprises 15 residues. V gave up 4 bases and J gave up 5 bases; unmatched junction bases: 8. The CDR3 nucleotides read TGTGCCAGCAGCCGACAGGGCCTAGAAACCGGGGAGCTGTTTTTT. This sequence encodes CASSRQGLETGELFF. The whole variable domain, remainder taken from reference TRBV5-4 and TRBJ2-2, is ETGVTQSPTHLIKTRGQQVTLRCSSQSGHNTVSWYQQALGQGPQFIFQYYREEENGRGNFPPRFSGLQFPNYSSELNVNALELDDSALYLCASSRQGLETGELFFGEGSRLTVL.

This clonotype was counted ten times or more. Written as DNA, the CDR3 is TGTGCCAGCGGACAGGGAGATACGCAGTATTTT. Encoded protein: CASGQGDTQYF. The chain joins TRBV12-3 or TRBV12-4 to TRBJ2-3, with TRBD1 matching over 8 bases. The V segment lost 8 bases and the J segment 5 bases; nucleotides outside the gene matches: 0. This CDR3 is built from 11 residues.

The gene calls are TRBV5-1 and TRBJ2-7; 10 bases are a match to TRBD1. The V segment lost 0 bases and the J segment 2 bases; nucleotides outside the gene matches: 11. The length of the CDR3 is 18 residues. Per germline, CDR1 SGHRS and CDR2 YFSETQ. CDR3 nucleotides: TGCGCCAGCAGCTTGGTTCCCTATGGACAGGGGGGAGCCTACGAGCAGTACTTC. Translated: CASSLVPYGQGGAYEQYF.

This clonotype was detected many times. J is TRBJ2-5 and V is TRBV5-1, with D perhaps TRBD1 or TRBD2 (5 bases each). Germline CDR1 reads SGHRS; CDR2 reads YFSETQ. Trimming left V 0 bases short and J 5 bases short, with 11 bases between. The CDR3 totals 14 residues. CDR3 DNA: TGCGCCAGCAGCTTGGGAAAAGGGACGGAGACCCAGTACTTC. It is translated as CASSLGKGTETQYF.

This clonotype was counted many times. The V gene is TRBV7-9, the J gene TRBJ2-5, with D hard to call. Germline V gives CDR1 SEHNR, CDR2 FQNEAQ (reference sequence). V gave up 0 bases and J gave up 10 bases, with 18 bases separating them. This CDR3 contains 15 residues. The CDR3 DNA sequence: TGTGCCAGCAGCTTAGCGATCAGGCGCTCCTACGGCCAGTACTTC. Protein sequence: CASSLAIRRSYGQYF.

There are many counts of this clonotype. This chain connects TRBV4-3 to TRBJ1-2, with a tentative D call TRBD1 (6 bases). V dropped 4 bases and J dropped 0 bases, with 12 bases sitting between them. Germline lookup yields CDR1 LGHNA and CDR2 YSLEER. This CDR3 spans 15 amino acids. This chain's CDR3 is CASSPGGSANYGYTF. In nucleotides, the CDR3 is TGCGCCAGCAGCCCCGGGGGCAGCGCTAACTATGGCTACACCTTC.

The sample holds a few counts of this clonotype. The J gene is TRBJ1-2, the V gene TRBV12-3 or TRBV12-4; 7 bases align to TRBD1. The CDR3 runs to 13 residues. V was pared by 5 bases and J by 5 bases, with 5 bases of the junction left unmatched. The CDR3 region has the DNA TGTGCCAGCAGTGTGGACAGGCGATATGGCTACACCTTC. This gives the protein CASSVDRRYGYTF.

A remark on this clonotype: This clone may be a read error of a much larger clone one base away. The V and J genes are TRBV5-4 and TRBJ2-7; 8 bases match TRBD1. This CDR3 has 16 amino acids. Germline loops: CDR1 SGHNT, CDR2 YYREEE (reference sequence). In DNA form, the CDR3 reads TGTGCCAGCGGCTTGGAACCCGGGACAGGTACCTACGAGCAGTACTTC. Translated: CASGLEPGTGTYEQYF.

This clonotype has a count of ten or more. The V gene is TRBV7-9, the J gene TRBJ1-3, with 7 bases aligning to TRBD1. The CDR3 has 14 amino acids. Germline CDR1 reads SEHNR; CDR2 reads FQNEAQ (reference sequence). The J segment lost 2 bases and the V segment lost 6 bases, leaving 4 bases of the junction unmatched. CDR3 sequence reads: CASSQTGTGNTIYF. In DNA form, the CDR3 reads TGTGCCAGCAGTCAGACAGGGACTGGAAACACCATATATTTT.

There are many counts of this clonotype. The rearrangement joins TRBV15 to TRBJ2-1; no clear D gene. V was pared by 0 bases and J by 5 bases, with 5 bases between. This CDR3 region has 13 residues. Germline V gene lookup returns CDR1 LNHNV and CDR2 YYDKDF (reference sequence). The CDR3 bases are TGTGCCACCAGCAGAGATAAAAACAATGAGCAGTTCTTC. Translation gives CATSRDKNNEQFF.